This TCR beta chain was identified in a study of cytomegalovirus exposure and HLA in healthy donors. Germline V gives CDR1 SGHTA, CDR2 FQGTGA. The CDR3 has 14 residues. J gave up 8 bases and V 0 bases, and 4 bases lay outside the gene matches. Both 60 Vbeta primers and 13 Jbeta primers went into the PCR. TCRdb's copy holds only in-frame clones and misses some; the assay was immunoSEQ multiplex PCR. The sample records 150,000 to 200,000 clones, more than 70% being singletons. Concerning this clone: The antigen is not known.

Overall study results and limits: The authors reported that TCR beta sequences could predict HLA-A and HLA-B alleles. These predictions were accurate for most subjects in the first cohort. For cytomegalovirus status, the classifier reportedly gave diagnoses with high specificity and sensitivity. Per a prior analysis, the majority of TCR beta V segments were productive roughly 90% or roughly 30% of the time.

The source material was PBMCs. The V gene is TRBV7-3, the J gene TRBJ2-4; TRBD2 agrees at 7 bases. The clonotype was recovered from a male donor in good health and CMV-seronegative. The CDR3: CASSLTGGGDIQYF. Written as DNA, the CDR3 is TGTGCCAGCAGCTTAACGGGCGGGGGTGACATTCAGTACTTC.